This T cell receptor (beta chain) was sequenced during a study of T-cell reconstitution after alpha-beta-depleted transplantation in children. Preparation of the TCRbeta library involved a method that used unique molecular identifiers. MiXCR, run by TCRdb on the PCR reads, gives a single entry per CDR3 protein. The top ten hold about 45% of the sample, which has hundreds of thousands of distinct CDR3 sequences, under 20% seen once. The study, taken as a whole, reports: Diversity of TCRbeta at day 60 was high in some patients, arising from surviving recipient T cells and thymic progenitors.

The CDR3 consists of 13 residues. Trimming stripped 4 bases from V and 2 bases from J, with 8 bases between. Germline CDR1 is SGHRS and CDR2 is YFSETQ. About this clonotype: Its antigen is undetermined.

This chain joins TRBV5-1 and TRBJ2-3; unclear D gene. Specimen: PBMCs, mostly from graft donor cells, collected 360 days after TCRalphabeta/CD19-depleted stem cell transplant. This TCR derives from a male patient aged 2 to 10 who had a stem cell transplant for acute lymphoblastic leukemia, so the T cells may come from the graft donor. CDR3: CASSRLVTDTQYF. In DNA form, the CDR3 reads TGCGCCAGCAGCCGTCTCGTCACAGATACGCAGTATTTT.